The 26 T cell receptor beta chains below all came from one sample that was sequenced in a study of T cells in Graves' hyperthyroidism and ophthalmopathy. The TCR beta CDR3 regions underwent amplification using RNA transcripts as the source. HTBI primers drove first-round RT-PCR of the TCR CDR3. One entry per CDR3 protein results from TCRdb running MiXCR on the multiplex PCR reads. The sample yields hundreds of thousands of distinct CDR3 sequences, just under 20% seen once. The sequencing sample was made of blood. These receptors originate from a man aged 35 to 55 with Graves' ophthalmopathy.

The V and J genes are TRBV15 and TRBJ2-7; 9 bases agree with TRBD2. From germline, CDR1 is LNHNV and CDR2 YYDKDF (reference sequence). The CDR3 sequence is 13 residues long. V lost 8 bases and J lost 4; bases outside the gene matches: 6. CDR3 amino acids: CATGGGRGYEQYF. CDR3 DNA: TGTGCCACCGGCGGCGGGAGGGGGTACGAGCAGTACTTC.

This clonotype has a count of ten or more. The rearrangement uses TRBV12-3 or TRBV12-4 and TRBJ1-1; a weak D match, TRBD1 (6 bases). The germline V and J ends were trimmed by 3 bases and 6 bases, with 14 bases remaining between them. CDR3 length: 14 residues. The CDR3 DNA follows: TGTGCCAGCAGTTTGTTTGGTGGGGGCGCTGAAGCTTTCTTT. This sequence encodes CASSLFGGGAEAFF.

This clonotype was recorded many times. The rearrangement uses TRBV7-3 and TRBJ2-2, with 8 bases fitting TRBD2. Germline V CDR1 and CDR2: SGHTA, FQGTGA. This CDR3 is 15 amino acids long. V was clipped by 1 base and J by 7 bases; unmatched bases: 5. This CDR3 reads CASSLSAGGNGELFF. The CDR3 nucleotides are TGTGCCAGCAGCTTAAGTGCGGGAGGAAACGGGGAGCTGTTTTTT.

Many counts were recorded for this clonotype. The DNA for the CDR3 is TGCAGTGCTAGAGATCAAGGGACACGGGCGGGGACCCAGTACTTC. Its protein is CSARDQGTRAGTQYF. The V and J genes are TRBV20-1 and TRBJ2-5; weak D call: TRBD1 (6 bases). The CDR3 is 15 amino acids. Trimming removed 0 bases at V and 7 bases at J, with 18 bases between. Germline CDR1 DFQATT, CDR2 SNEGSKA (reference sequence).

This clonotype was found many times. This chain joins TRBV12-3 or TRBV12-4 and TRBJ2-2; the match to TRBD2 covers 8 bases. The CDR3 loop spans 15 amino acids. Unmatched junction bases numbered 10, after V lost 10 bases and J lost 3 bases. CDR3 residues: CATSGGAVDTGELFF. The CDR3, as DNA: TGTGCCACCTCGGGGGGGGCTGTAGACACCGGGGAGCTGTTTTTT.

This clonotype was seen repeatedly, ten times or more. The chain combines TRBV27 with TRBJ2-1; D call uncertain. V was trimmed by 3 bases and J by 0 bases, leaving 12 bases between them. The germline gives CDR1 MNHEY, CDR2 SMNVEV (reference sequence). The CDR3 covers 16 residues. The chain's CDR3 is CASSFLTLRSYNEQFF. The CDR3 DNA reads TGTGCCAGCAGTTTTCTGACCCTGCGCTCCTACAATGAGCAGTTCTTC.

This clonotype was detected a few times. This chain links TRBV6-1 with TRBJ2-4; the D gene is possibly TRBD2 (6 bases). The CDR3 sequence is 17 residues long. V was trimmed by 0 bases and J by 0 bases, leaving 12 bases between them. Germline V lookup: CDR1 MNHNS, CDR2 SASEGT. CDR3 protein: CASSEALRTIAKNIQYF. The CDR3 bases are TGTGCCAGCAGTGAAGCGCTTAGGACTATAGCCAAAAACATTCAGTACTTC.

The chain uses TRBV11-2 and TRBJ2-5, with a tentative D call TRBD1 (6 bases). V lost 0 bases and J 4 bases, leaving 15 bases between the germline ends. The CDR3 extends over 16 amino acids. Per the germline V gene, CDR1 is SGHAT and CDR2 is FQNNGV. The chain's CDR3 is CASSLDLQGRLETQYF. The CDR3 nucleotides read TGTGCCAGCAGCTTAGACTTACAGGGCAGACTAGAGACCCAGTACTTC.

V usage is TRBV20-1 and J usage is TRBJ2-3; D gene ambiguous. This CDR3 comprises 13 residues. V lost 3 bases and J lost 1, with 8 bases in between. Germline V gene data show CDR1 as DFQATT and CDR2 as SNEGSKA (reference sequence). CDR3 DNA: TGCAGTGCTAGGAGACGGGGCACAGATACGCAGTATTTT. It translates to CSARRRGTDTQYF.

This clonotype was seen at least ten times. J is TRBJ2-3 and V is TRBV5-1; 7 nucleotides line up with TRBD2. The CDR3 contains 15 residues. Germline V CDR1 and CDR2: SGHRS, YFSETQ. V lost 0 bases, J lost 2 bases, and 3 bases stayed unmatched. For the CDR3, the DNA is TGCGCCAGCAGCTTGGGACGGGGGGTCACAGATACGCAGTATTTT. Its translation: CASSLGRGVTDTQYF.

This clonotype has a count of ten or more. CDR3 sequence: CASSEAGWGGSVNEKLFF. The CDR3 coding sequence is TGTGCCAGCAGTGAAGCGGGTTGGGGGGGCAGCGTGAATGAAAAACTGTTTTTT. The V call is TRBV6-1, the J call TRBJ1-4, with a tentative D call TRBD1 (6 bases). The CDR3 contains 18 residues. V was trimmed by 0 bases and J by 5 bases, leaving 19 bases between them. Germline V gene sequence: CDR1 MNHNS, CDR2 SASEGT.

This clonotype appeared many times. The chain recombines TRBV7-2 with TRBJ1-2; D is undetermined. V lost 1 base and J lost 3, with 12 bases in between. There are 15 residues in the CDR3. CDR1 is SGHTA, CDR2 FQGNSA, per germline. CDR3 residues: CASSLDNRGYYGYTF. As DNA, the CDR3 is TGTGCCAGCAGCTTAGATAATCGAGGGTACTATGGCTACACCTTC.

This clonotype was counted a few times. The gene calls are TRBV10-3 and TRBJ1-1, with a tentative D call TRBD1 (6 bases). The V and J ends lost 7 bases and 2 bases respectively, with 17 bases between them. Germline CDR1 reads ENHRY; CDR2 reads SYGVKD. CDR3 length: 15 amino acids. CDR3 amino acids: CAITYTGGPNTEAFF. The CDR3 region has the DNA TGTGCCATCACCTACACCGGGGGGCCCAACACTGAAGCTTTCTTT.

This clonotype turned up a few times. The CDR3, as DNA: TGTGCCAGCGCTAACATAGTTGCAGGTAACACTGAAGCTTTCTTT. This encodes CASANIVAGNTEAFF. This chain links TRBV18 with TRBJ1-1; D gene ambiguous. V was clipped by 8 bases and J by 2 bases, with 18 bases between them. Germline lookup yields CDR1 KGHSH and CDR2 LQKENI. CDR3 length: 15 amino acids.

This clonotype came up a few times. CDR3 sequence: CARGTRYNEQFF. CDR3 sequence (DNA): TGTGCCAGAGGGACTAGGTACAATGAGCAGTTCTTC. The chain employs TRBV14 and TRBJ2-1, with 8 bases matching TRBD2. Germline V gene sequence: CDR1 SGHDN, CDR2 FVKESK. V trimming: 9 bases; J trimming: 4 bases; junction bases outside the gene matches: 2. This CDR3 contains 12 residues.

The chain employs TRBV20-1 and TRBJ1-5, with D maybe TRBD1 (6 bases). CDR1 DFQATT and CDR2 SNEGSKA come from the germline V gene (reference sequence). The CDR3 sequence is 13 residues long. Trimming shortened V by 4 bases and J by 1 base, and 8 bases separated the two germline ends. CDR3 sequence reads: CSAKQGSNQPQHF. Here the CDR3 DNA reads TGCAGTGCTAAACAGGGAAGCAATCAGCCCCAGCATTTT.

This clonotype was seen at least ten times. The V gene is TRBV5-1, the J gene TRBJ2-3; D not resolved. Germline loops: CDR1 SGHRS, CDR2 YFSETQ. This CDR3 comprises 14 residues. Trimming shortened V by 0 bases and J by 2 bases, and 7 bases separated the two germline ends. The CDR3, as DNA: TGCGCCAGCAGCTTGGGGCCGAACACAGATACGCAGTATTTT. It translates to CASSLGPNTDTQYF.

This chain connects TRBV28 to TRBJ1-5, with 7 nucleotides matching TRBD1. The J segment lost 0 bases and the V segment lost 8 bases, leaving 13 bases of the junction unmatched. The CDR3 length is 17 residues. CDR1 is MDHEN and CDR2 is SYDVKM in the germline V gene. This CDR3 reads CASHPGTDLISNQPQHF. CDR3 coding DNA: TGTGCCAGCCACCCAGGGACAGATCTTATTAGCAATCAGCCCCAGCATTTT.

The chain recombines TRBV20-1 with TRBJ2-5; a possible D gene is TRBD2 (6 bases). Germline CDR1 is DFQATT and CDR2 is SNEGSKA (reference sequence). V was clipped by 6 bases and J by 5 bases, with 16 bases between them. The CDR3 sequence is 13 residues long. CDR3 in amino acids: CSAPPAGGETQYF. CDR3 sequence (DNA): TGCAGTGCACCCCCAGCGGGCGGTGAGACCCAGTACTTC.

This clonotype was detected a few times. The gene calls are TRBV6-2 or TRBV6-3 and TRBJ2-4, with a tentative D call TRBD2 (6 bases). CDR3 length equals 15 residues. CDR1 and CDR2 (germline): MNHEY, SVGEGT. V was shortened by 2 bases and J by 7 bases, with 15 bases between the two germline ends. CDR3 region: CASSYGRGRGNIQYF. CDR3 in DNA: TGTGCCAGCAGTTACGGGCGGGGTCGAGGGAACATTCAGTACTTC.

Written as DNA, the CDR3 is TGCAGTATCCCAAATGGCTACACCTTC. It codes for CSIPNGYTF. The chain joins TRBV20-1 to TRBJ1-2; no clear D. Germline CDR1 is DFQATT and CDR2 is SNEGSKA (reference sequence). V dropped 8 bases and J dropped 6 bases, with 7 bases sitting between them. CDR3 length: 9 residues.

This clonotype was observed at least ten times. Here the CDR3 DNA reads TGTGCCAGCAGCTTTTCCCCCCCAGGGAGAGAGACCCAGTACTTC. Translating gives CASSFSPPGRETQYF. The rearrangement joins TRBV7-2 to TRBJ2-5; possibly TRBD1 or TRBD2 for D (5 bases each). The germline V gene encodes CDR1 SGHTA and CDR2 FQGNSA. This CDR3 is 15 amino acids long. Between the trimmed V and J ends, which lost 3 bases and 4 bases, there was a span of 15 bases.

The chain uses TRBV2 and TRBJ2-4, with D tentatively TRBD1 (6 bases). This CDR3 has 15 amino acids. The V end was cut by 1 base, the J end by 8 bases, with 15 bases between. Germline lookup yields CDR1 SNHLY and CDR2 FYNNEI. The chain's CDR3 is CASSEVQGRGDIQYF. For the CDR3, the DNA is TGTGCCAGCAGTGAAGTACAGGGTCGTGGAGACATTCAGTACTTC.

This clonotype turned up a few times. This chain connects TRBV6-2 or TRBV6-3 to TRBJ2-7, with 9 nucleotides matching TRBD1. CDR1 and CDR2 (germline): MNHEY, SVGEGT. The CDR3 runs to 15 residues. V trimming: 6 bases; J trimming: 6 bases; junction bases outside the gene matches: 12. The CDR3 region has the DNA TGTGCCAGCAGCTCCCCGGGACAGGGATCTTTCGAGCAGTACTTC. Amino acids: CASSSPGQGSFEQYF.

This clonotype was picked up many times. V is TRBV2 and J is TRBJ2-5; D not resolved. The V gene lost 0 bases and the J gene lost 8 bases, with 13 bases spanning the gap. The CDR3 sequence is 14 residues long. Germline values: CDR1 SNHLY, CDR2 FYNNEI. CDR3 amino acids: CASSEALGFLTQYF. The DNA for the CDR3 is TGTGCCAGCAGTGAAGCGTTGGGCTTCTTAACCCAGTACTTC.

This clonotype was found many times. The rearrangement links TRBV11-2 to TRBJ2-1; a weak D match, TRBD2 (5 bases). The germline V gene encodes CDR1 SGHAT and CDR2 FQNNGV. V lost 4 bases and J 4 bases, leaving 14 bases between the germline ends. The CDR3 has 15 amino acids. In DNA, the CDR3 is TGTGCCAGCAGCTCAATCGCCGGACTGTACAATGAGCAGTTCTTC. Translation: CASSSIAGLYNEQFF. Supplemented by reference TRBV11-2 and TRBJ2-1, the full variable domain reads EAGVAQSPRYKIIEKRQSVAFWCNPISGHATLYWYQQILGQGPKLLIQFQNNGVVDDSQLPKDRFSAERLKGVDSTLKIQPAKLEDSAVYLCASSSIAGLYNEQFFGPGTRLTVL.